These 5 T cell receptor beta chains originate from one sample sequenced in a study of regulatory T cells in long-lasting Graves disease (dated by TCRdb to the early 2020s). Libraries came from multiplex PCR. The reads were generated on an Illumina HiSeq 4000. To build TCR beta libraries, CDR3 regions were amplified by Arm-PCR using iRepertoire HTBI primers. The public sequencing data were trimmed at Q25 with fastp and processed into clonotypes with MiXCR by TCRdb, which kept only in-frame beta chains. All rows with the same CDR3 protein become a single entry with the most common DNA and genes. The sample table shows some 450,000 distinct CDR3 sequences, and 15% to 20% are seen once. The leading ten clones occupy over 8.5% of the sample. Interpreted using the paper, the time point label stands for: newly diagnosed GD, antithyroid drugs for less than 3 months. For both TCR sequencing and RNA sequencing, RNA was extracted from PBMCs using TRIzol.

The data also belong to a second study, concerning T cells in Graves' hyperthyroidism and ophthalmopathy.

The specimen was peripheral blood mononuclear cells (PBMCs), collected at new diagnosis, from a patient treated with antithyroid drugs. The receptors shown here come from a woman in her 30s with Graves disease. Donor details come from another sample of the same person, matched by shared clones.

As to this clonotype: At one end, the junction sequence differs from germline, possibly due to a read error. V usage is TRBV30 and J usage is TRBJ2-3; 7 nucleotides agree with TRBD1. CDR1 is GTSNPN, CDR2 SVGIG, per germline (reference sequence). This CDR3 spans 16 amino acids. The CDR3 loop is CAWDPGTVSSTDTRYF. DNA for the CDR3: TGTGCCTGGGATCCCGGGACAGTATCTAGCACAGATACGCGGTATTTT.

This clonotype was picked up many times. The chain uses TRBV29-1 and TRBJ2-7; 10 bases line up with TRBD2. The CDR3 extends over 13 amino acids. Germline values: CDR1 SQVTM, CDR2 ANQGSEA. The ends lost 6 bases at V and 1 base at J; junction bases unmatched: 3. CDR3 region: CSVRSGRSYEQYF. Written as DNA, the CDR3 is TGCAGCGTCCGTAGCGGGAGGTCCTACGAGCAGTACTTC.

A few counts support this clonotype. This chain's CDR3 is CATSRRRDWGLGEQFF. The CDR3 DNA reads as TGTGCCACCAGCAGAAGGAGAGACTGGGGTCTTGGTGAGCAGTTCTTC. V is TRBV15 and J is TRBJ2-1; D is unresolved. Trimming shortened V by 2 bases and J by 9 bases, and 20 bases separated the two germline ends. CDR1 and CDR2 from the germline V gene are LNHNV and YYDKDF (reference sequence). CDR3 size: 16 residues.

At least ten counts were recorded for this clonotype. The chain links TRBV6-1 to TRBJ1-1; D is undetermined. This CDR3 region has 16 residues. CDR1 is MNHNS, CDR2 SASEGT, per germline. V was cut by 7 bases and J by 5 bases, with 23 bases left in between. The CDR3 coding sequence is TGTGCCAGCATGGAGCCCGCCCGGGGAGGAGGGACTGAAGCTTTCTTT. Protein product: CASMEPARGGGTEAFF.

This clonotype was picked up many times. This chain joins TRBV7-9 and TRBJ2-3; D may match TRBD1 or TRBD2 (5 bases each). The CDR3 sequence is 12 residues long. Per the germline V gene, CDR1 is SEHNR and CDR2 is FQNEAQ (reference sequence). V was trimmed by 2 bases and J by 10 bases, leaving 10 bases between them. The DNA for the CDR3 is TGTGCCAGCAGCTTATCGGGGCAGGCGCAGTATTTT. Amino acids: CASSLSGQAQYF.